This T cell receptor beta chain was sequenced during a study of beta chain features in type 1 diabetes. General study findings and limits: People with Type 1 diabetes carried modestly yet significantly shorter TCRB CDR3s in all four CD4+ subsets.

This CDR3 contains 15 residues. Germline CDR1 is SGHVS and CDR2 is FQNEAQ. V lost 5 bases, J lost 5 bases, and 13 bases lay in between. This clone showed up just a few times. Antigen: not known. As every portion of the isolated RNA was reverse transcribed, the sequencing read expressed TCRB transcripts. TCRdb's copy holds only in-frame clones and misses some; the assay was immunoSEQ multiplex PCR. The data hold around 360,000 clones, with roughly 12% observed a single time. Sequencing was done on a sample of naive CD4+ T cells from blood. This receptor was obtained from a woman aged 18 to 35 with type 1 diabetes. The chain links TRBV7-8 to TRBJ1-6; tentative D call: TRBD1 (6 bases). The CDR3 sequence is CASSPGAADNSPLHF. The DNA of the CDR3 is TGTGCCAGCAGCCCAGGGGCGGCGGATAATTCACCCCTCCACTTT.